The clone carrying this T cell receptor beta chain was detected many times. This sample was taken from a study of T cells in Graves' hyperthyroidism and ophthalmopathy. The hyperthyroidism was newly diagnosed and had lasted under 2 months; the patients were aged 18 to 65. Germline V lookup: CDR1 KGHSH, CDR2 LQKENI. Trimming removed 1 base from V and 6 bases from J, with 15 bases in between. The CDR3 is 15 residues long. From RNA transcripts, TCR beta CDR3 regions were amplified. Researchers ran a first-round RT-PCR on the TCR CDR3 using the HTBI primer set. In TCRdb, the multiplex PCR reads were re-called with MiXCR into one record per CDR3 protein. Here the sample spans about 130,000 distinct CDR3 sequences, over 20% being singletons.

The chain uses TRBV18 and TRBJ2-5; D is perhaps TRBD1 (6 bases). The sample comprised blood. This TCR derives from a woman aged 45-59 years with Graves' hyperthyroidism that later progressed to Graves' ophthalmopathy. The CDR3 DNA reads TGTGCCAGCTCACCACTCGGGCTCAGGGGTCAGACCCAGTACTTC. Translated: CASSPLGLRGQTQYF.